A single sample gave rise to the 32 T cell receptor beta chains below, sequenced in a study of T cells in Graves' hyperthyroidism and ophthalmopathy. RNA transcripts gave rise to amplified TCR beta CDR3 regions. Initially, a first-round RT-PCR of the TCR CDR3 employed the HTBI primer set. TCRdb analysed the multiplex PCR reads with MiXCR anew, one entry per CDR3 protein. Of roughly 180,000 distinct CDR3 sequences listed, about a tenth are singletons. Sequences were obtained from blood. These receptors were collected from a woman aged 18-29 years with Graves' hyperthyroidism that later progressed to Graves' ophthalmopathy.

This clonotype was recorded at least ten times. CDR3 region: CASSLGTGDYGYTF. The DNA for the CDR3 is TGTGCCAGCAGCTTGGGGACAGGGGACTATGGCTACACCTTC. The chain has TRBV5-5 and TRBJ1-2; 9 bases fit TRBD1. The CDR3 loop spans 14 amino acids. Germline values: CDR1 SGHKS, CDR2 YYEKEE (reference sequence). V gave up 0 bases and J gave up 3 bases; unmatched junction bases: 0.

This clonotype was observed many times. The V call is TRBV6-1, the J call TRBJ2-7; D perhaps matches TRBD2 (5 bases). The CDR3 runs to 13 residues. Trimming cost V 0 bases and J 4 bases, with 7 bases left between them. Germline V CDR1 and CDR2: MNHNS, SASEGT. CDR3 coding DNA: TGTGCCAGCAGTGAAGCGCGGAGGTACGAGCAGTACTTC. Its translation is CASSEARRYEQYF.

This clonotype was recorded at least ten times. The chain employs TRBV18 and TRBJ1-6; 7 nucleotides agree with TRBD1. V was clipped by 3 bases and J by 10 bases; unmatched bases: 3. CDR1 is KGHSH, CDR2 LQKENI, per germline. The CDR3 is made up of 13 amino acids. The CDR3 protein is CASSPGGGSPLHF. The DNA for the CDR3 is TGTGCCAGCTCACCCGGAGGGGGCTCACCCCTCCACTTT.

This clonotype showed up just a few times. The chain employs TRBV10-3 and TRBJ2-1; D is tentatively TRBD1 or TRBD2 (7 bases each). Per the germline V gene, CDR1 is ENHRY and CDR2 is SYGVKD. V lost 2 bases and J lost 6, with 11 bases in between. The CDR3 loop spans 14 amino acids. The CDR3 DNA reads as TGTGCCATCAGTGAGGGGGAGGGGGCCAATGAGCAGTTCTTC. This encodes CAISEGEGANEQFF.

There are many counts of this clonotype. CDR3 residues: CSARDLRQGVYEQYF. Here the CDR3 DNA reads TGCAGTGCTAGAGATCTAAGACAGGGCGTATACGAGCAGTACTTC. The V call is TRBV20-1, the J call TRBJ2-7; 7 positions match TRBD1. The CDR3 sequence is 15 residues long. V shed 0 bases and J 4 bases; nucleotides not matched to a gene: 9. Germline V CDR1 and CDR2: DFQATT, SNEGSKA (reference sequence).

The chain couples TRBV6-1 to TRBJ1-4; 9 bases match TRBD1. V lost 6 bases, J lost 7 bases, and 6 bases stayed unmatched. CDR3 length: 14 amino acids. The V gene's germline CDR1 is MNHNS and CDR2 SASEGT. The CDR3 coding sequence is TGTGCCAGCAGCCTGGACAGGGGAGGTGAAAAACTGTTTTTT. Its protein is CASSLDRGGEKLFF.

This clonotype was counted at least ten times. The CDR3 DNA sequence: TGTGCCAGCACCCAACGGGGCCTCTCCGGGGTTGGCTACACCTTC. It specifies CASTQRGLSGVGYTF. The chain has TRBV6-1 and TRBJ1-2, with TRBD1 as a possible D gene (5 bases). V was shortened by 7 bases and J by 7 bases, with 22 bases between the two germline ends. Germline V gene lookup returns CDR1 MNHNS and CDR2 SASEGT. The CDR3 runs 15 residues.

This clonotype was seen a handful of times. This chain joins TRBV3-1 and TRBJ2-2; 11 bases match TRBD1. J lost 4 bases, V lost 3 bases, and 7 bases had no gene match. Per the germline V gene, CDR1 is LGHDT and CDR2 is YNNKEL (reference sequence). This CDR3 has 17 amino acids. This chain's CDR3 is CASSHLSGTGGTGELFF. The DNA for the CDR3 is TGTGCCAGCAGCCACCTATCCGGGACAGGGGGCACCGGGGAGCTGTTTTTT.

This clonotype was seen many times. This CDR3 is CASSVPMERETQYF. The CDR3 bases are TGTGCCAGCAGTGTACCCATGGAACGAGAGACCCAGTACTTC. The genes are TRBV2 and TRBJ2-5; D remains ambiguous. V lost 4 bases to trimming and J lost 4 bases, with 13 bases between them. The germline gives CDR1 SNHLY, CDR2 FYNNEI. There are 14 residues in the CDR3.

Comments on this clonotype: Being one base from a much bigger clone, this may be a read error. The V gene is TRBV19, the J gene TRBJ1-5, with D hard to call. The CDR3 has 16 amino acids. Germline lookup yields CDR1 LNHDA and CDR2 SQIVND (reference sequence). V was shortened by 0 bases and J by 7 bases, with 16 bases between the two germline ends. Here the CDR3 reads CASSIDLLAGIQPQHF. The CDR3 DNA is TGTGCCAGTAGTATAGATCTGCTCGCAGGAATACAGCCCCAGCATTTT.

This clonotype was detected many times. As DNA, the CDR3 is TGTGCCAGCAGCTCCGACCCCGGGGTGTTGGATACGCAGTATTTT. Translated, it gives CASSSDPGVLDTQYF. This chain links TRBV7-9 with TRBJ2-3; D is possibly TRBD2 (5 bases). Trimming pared 4 bases from V and 6 bases from J, leaving 17 bases between. Germline V lookup: CDR1 SEHNR, CDR2 FQNEAQ (reference sequence). CDR3 length: 15 residues.

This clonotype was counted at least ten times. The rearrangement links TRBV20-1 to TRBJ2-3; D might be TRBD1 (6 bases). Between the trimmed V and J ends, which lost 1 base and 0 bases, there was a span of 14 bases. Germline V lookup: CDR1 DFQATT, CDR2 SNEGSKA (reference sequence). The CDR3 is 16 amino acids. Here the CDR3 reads CSARVRGRRSTDTQYF. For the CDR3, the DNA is TGCAGTGCTAGAGTCAGGGGACGACGGAGCACAGATACGCAGTATTTT.

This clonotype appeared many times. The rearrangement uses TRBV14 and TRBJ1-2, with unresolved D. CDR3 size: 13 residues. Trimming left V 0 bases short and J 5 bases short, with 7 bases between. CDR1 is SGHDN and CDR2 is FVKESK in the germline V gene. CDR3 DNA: TGTGCCAGCAGCCAAGAACGGGTTTATGGCTACACCTTC. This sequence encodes CASSQERVYGYTF.

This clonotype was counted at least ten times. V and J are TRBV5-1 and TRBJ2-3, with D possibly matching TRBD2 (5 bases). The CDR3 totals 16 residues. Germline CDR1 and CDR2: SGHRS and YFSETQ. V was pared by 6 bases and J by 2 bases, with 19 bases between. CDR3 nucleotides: TGCGCCAGCACCGCTGGAGGCTCCCCTTTCACAGATACGCAGTATTTT. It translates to CASTAGGSPFTDTQYF.

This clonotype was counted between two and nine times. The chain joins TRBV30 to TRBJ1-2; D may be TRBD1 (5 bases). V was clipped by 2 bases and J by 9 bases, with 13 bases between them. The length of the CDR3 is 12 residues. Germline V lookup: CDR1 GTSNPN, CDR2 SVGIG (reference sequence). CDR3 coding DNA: TGTGCCTGGAGTCCCAAGGGGCGGAGCTACACCTTC. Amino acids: CAWSPKGRSYTF. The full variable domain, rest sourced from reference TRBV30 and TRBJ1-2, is SQTIHQWPATLVQPVGSPLSLECTVEGTSNPNLYWYRQAAGRGLQLLFYSVGIGQISSEVPQNLSASRPQDRQFILSSKKLLLSDSGFYLCAWSPKGRSYTFGSGTRLTVV.

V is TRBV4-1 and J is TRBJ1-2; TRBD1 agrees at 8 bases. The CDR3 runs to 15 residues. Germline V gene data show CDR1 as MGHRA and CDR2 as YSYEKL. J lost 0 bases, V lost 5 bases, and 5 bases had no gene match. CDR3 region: CASSDTGGANYGYTF. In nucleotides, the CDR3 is TGCGCCAGCAGCGATACAGGGGGGGCTAACTATGGCTACACCTTC.

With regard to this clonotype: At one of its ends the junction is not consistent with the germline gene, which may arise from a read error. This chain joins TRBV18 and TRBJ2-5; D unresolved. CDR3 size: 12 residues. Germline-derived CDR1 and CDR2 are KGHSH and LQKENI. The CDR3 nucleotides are TGTGCCAGCAAGTTGTACCAAGAGACCCGGTACTTC. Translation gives CASKLYQETRYF.

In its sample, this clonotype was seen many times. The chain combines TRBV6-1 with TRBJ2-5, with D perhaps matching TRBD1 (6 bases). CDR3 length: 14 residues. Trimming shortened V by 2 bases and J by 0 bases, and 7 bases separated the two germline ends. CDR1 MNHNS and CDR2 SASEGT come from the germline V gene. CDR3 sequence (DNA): TGTGCCAGCAGTGAAAGGGACAACCAAGAGACCCAGTACTTC. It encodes CASSERDNQETQYF.

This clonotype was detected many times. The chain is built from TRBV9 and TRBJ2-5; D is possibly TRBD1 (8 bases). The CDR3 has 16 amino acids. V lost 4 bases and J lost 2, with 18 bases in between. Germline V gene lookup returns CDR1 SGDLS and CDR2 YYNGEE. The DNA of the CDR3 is TGTGCCAGCAGCTTAAGAGGACAGGGAGGGCAAGAGACCCAGTACTTC. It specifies CASSLRGQGGQETQYF.

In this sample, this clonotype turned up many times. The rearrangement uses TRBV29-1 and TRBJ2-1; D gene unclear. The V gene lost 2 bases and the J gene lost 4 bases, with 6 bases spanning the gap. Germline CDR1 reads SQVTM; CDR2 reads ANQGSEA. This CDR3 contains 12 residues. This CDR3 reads CSVERQYNEQFF. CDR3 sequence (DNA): TGCAGCGTTGAACGGCAGTACAATGAGCAGTTCTTC.

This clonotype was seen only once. CDR3: CATKNAGTGGMSHNEQFF. CDR3 DNA sequence: TGTGCCACCAAAAACGCCGGGACAGGGGGTATGTCCCACAATGAGCAGTTCTTC. The rearrangement uses TRBV7-9 and TRBJ2-1; 11 nucleotides line up with TRBD1. This CDR3 spans 18 amino acids. Germline V gene data show CDR1 as SEHNR and CDR2 as FQNEAQ (reference sequence). J lost 5 bases, V lost 10 bases, and 19 bases had no gene match.

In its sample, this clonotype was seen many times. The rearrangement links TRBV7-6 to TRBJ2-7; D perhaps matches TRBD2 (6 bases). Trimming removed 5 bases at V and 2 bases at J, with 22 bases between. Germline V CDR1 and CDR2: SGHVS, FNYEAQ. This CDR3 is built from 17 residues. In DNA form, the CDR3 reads TGTGCCAGCAGCCCCAGCGGAGGAGGGTACCCTACCTACGAGCAGTACTTC. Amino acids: CASSPSGGGYPTYEQYF.

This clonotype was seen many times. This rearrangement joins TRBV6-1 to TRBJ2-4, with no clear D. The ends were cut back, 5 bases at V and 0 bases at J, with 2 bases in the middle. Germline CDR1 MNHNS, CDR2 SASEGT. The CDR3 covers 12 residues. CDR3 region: CASSLAKNIQYF. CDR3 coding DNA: TGTGCCAGCAGTTTAGCCAAAAACATTCAGTACTTC.

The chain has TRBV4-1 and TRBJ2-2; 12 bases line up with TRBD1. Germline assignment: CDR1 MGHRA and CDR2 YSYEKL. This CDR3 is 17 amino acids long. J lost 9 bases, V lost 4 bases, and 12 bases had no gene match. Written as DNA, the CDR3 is TGCGCCAGCAGCCCGCCAGGGACAGGGGGCGGGGATTGGGAGCTGTTTTTT. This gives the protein CASSPPGTGGGDWELFF.

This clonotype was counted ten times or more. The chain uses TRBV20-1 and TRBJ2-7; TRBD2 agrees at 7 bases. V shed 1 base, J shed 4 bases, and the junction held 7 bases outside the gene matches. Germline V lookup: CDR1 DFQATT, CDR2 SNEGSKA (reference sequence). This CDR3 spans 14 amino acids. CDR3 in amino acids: CSARAERGTYEQYF. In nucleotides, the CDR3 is TGCAGTGCTAGAGCCGAGCGGGGAACTTACGAGCAGTACTTC.

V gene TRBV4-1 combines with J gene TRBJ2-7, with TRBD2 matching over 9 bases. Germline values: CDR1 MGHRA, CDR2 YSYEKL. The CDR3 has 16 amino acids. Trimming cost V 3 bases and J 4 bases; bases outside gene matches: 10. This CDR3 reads CASSQAGSGRWYEQYF. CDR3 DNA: TGCGCCAGCAGCCAGGCCGGTAGCGGGAGATGGTACGAGCAGTACTTC.

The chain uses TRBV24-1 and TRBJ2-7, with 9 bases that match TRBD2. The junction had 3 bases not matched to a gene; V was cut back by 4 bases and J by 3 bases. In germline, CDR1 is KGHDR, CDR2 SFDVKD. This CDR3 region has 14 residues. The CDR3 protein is CATSDPTSGYEQYF. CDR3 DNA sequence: TGTGCCACCAGTGACCCGACTAGCGGCTACGAGCAGTACTTC.

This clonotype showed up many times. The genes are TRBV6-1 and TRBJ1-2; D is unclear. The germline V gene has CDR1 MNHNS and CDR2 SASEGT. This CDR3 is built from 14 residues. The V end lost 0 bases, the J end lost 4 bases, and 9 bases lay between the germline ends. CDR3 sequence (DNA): TGTGCCAGCAGTGAAGCTGTGACGGTCTATGGCTACACCTTC. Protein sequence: CASSEAVTVYGYTF.

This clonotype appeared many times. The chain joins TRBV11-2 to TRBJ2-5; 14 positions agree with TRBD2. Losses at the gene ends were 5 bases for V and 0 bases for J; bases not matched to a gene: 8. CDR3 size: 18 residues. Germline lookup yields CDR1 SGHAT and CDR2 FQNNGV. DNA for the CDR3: TGTGCCAGCAGCCCCCGACTAGCGGGGGGGGGCTACCAAGAGACCCAGTACTTC. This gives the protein CASSPRLAGGGYQETQYF.

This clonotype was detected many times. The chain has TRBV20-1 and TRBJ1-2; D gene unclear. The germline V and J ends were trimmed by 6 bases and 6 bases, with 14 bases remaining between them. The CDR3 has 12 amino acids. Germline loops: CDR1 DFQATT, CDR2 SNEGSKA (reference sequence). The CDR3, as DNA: TGCAGTGCCCTCATAGTCAAGAATGGCTACACCTTC. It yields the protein CSALIVKNGYTF.

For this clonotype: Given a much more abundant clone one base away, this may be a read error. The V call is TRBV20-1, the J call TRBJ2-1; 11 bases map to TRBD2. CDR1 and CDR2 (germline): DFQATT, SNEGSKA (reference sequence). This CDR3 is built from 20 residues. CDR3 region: CSARAPGTSGSPGAYNERFF. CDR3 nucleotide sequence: TGCAGTGCTAGGGCCCCGGGTACTAGCGGGAGTCCCGGGGCCTACAATGAGCGGTTCTTC.

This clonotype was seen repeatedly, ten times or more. The CDR3 region is CASSPGTGVRGYTF. CDR3 nucleotides: TGTGCCAGCAGTCCCGGGACAGGGGTCCGGGGCTACACCTTC. This chain uses TRBV27 with TRBJ1-2, with 10 bases that match TRBD1. Germline V CDR1 and CDR2: MNHEY, SMNVEV (reference sequence). There are 14 residues in the CDR3. With V trimmed by 5 bases and J by 8 bases, 8 bases remained unmatched.